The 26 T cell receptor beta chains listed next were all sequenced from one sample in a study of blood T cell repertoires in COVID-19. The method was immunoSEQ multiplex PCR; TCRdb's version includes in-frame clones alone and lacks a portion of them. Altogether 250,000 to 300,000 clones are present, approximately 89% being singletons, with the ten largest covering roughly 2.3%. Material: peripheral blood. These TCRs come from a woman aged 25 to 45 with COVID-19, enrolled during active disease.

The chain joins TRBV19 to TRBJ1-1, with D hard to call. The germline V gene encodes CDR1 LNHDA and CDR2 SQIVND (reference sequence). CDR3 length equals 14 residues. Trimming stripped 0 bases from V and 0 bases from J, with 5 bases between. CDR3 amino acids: CASSIDPVNTEAFF. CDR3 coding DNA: TGTGCCAGTAGTATAGACCCAGTGAACACTGAAGCTTTCTTT.

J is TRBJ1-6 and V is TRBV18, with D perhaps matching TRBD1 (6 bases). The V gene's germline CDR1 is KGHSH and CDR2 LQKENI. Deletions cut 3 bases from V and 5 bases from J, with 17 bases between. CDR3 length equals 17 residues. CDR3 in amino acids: CASSPLPPPGDNSPLHF. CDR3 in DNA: TGTGCCAGCTCACCTCTACCCCCCCCAGGGGATAATTCACCCCTCCACTTT.

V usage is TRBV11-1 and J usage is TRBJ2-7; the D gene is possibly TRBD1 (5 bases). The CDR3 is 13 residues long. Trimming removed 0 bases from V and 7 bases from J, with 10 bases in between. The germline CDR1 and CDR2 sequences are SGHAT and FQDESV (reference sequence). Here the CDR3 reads CASSLAWGREQYF. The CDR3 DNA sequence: TGTGCCAGCAGCTTAGCTTGGGGCAGGGAGCAGTACTTC. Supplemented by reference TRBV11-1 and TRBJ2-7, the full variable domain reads EAEVAQSPRYKITEKSQAVAFWCDPISGHATLYWYRQILGQGPELLVQFQDESVVDDSQLPKDRFSAERLKGVDSTLKIQPAELGDSAMYLCASSLAWGREQYFGPGTRLTVT.

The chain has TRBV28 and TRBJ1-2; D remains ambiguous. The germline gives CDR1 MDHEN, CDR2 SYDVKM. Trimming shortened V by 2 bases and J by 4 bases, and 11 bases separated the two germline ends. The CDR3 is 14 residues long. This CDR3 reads CASSLNGLPYGYTF. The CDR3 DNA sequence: TGTGCCAGCAGTTTAAACGGGTTACCCTATGGCTACACCTTC.

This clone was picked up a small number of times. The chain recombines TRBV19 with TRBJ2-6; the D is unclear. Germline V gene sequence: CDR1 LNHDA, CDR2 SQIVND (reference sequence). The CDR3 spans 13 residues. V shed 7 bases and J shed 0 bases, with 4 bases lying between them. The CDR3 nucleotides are TGTGCCAGTATTCTCTCTGGGGCCAACGTCCTGACTTTC. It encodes CASILSGANVLTF.

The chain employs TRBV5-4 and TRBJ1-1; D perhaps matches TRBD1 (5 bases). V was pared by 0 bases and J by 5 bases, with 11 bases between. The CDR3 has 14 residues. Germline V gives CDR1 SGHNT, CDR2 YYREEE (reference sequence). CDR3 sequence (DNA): TGTGCCAGCAGCTTGGCCAAGGGGAATACTGAAGCTTTCTTT. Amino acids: CASSLAKGNTEAFF.

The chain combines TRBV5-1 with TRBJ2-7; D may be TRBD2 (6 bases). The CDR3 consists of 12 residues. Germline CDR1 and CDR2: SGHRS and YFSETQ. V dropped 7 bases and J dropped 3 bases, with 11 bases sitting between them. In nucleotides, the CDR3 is TGCGCCAGCGCCCTGGAGGGCTACGAGCAGTACTTC. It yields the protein CASALEGYEQYF. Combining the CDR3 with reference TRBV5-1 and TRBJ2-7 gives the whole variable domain KAGVTQTPRYLIKTRGQQVTLSCSPISGHRSVSWYQQTPGQGLQFLFEYFSETQRNKGNFPGRFSGRQFSNSRSEMNVSTLELGDSALYLCASALEGYEQYFGPGTRLTVT.

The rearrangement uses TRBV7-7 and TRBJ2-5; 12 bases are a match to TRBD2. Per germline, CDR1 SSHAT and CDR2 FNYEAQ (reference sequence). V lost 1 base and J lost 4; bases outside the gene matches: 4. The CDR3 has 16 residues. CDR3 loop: CASSLGGTSGRETQYF. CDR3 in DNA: TGTGCCAGCAGCTTAGGTGGGACTAGCGGGCGAGAGACCCAGTACTTC.

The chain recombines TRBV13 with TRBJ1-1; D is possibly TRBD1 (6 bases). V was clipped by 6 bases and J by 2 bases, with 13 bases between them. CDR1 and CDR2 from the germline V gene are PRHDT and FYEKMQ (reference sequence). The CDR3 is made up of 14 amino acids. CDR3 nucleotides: TGTGCCAGCAGAATCTCACAGGGAAACACTGAAGCTTTCTTT. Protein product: CASRISQGNTEAFF.

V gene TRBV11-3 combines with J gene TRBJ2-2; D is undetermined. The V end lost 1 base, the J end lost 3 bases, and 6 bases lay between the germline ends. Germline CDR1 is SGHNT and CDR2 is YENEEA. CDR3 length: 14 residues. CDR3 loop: CASSLVQDTGELFF. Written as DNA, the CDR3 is TGTGCCAGCAGCTTAGTTCAGGACACCGGGGAGCTGTTTTTT.

DNA of the CDR3: TGTGCCAGCAGCTTAGGGACAGGGAGCTACGAGCAGTACTTC. As protein: CASSLGTGSYEQYF. This chain links TRBV7-8 with TRBJ2-7; 8 bases are a match to TRBD1. J was trimmed by 3 bases and V by 1 base; bases with no gene match: 2. The germline V gene has CDR1 SGHVS and CDR2 FQNEAQ. The CDR3 totals 14 residues.

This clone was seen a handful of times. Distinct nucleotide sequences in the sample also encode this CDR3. CDR3 DNA: TGTGCCAGCAGTGAAGAGTGGACAGGGGGACAGCCCCAGCATTTT. Its protein is CASSEEWTGGQPQHF. The rearrangement joins TRBV6-4 to TRBJ1-5; TRBD1 agrees at 10 bases. The CDR3 extends over 15 amino acids. After removal of 3 bases from V and 7 bases from J, the junction contained 6 bases not matched to a gene. Per germline, CDR1 MRHNA and CDR2 SNTAGT.

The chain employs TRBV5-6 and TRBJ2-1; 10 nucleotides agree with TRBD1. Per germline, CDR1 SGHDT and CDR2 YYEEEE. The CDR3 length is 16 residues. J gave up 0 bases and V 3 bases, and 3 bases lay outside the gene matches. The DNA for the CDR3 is TGTGCCAGCAGCTGGGACAGGGGCGTCTCCTACAATGAGCAGTTCTTC. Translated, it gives CASSWDRGVSYNEQFF. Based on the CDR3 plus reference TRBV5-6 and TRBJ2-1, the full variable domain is DAGVTQSPTHLIKTRGQQVTLRCSPKSGHDTVSWYQQALGQGPQFIFQYYEEEERQRGNFPDRFSGHQFPNYSSELNVNALLLGDSALYLCASSWDRGVSYNEQFFGPGTRLTVL.

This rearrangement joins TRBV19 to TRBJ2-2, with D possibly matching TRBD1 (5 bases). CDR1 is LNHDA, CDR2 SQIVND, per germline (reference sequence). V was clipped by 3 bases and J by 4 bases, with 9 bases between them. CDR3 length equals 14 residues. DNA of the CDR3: TGTGCCAGTAGTATGGACATTCCCACCGGGGAGCTGTTTTTT. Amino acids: CASSMDIPTGELFF.

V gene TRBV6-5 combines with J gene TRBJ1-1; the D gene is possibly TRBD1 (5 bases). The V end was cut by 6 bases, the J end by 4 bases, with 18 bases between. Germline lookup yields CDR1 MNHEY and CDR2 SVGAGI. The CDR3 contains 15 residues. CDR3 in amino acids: CASRLWGDESTEAFF. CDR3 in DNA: TGTGCCAGCAGACTCTGGGGGGACGAGTCCACTGAAGCTTTCTTT.

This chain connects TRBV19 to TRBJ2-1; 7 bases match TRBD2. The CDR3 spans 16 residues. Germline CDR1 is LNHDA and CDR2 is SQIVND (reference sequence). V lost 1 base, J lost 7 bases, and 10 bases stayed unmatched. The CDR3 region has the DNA TGTGCCAGTAGTATAGGGGCGGGAGTCGATAAAAATGAGCAGTTCTTC. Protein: CASSIGAGVDKNEQFF. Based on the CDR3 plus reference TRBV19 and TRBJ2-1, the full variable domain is DGGITQSPKYLFRKEGQNVTLSCEQNLNHDAMYWYRQDPGQGLRLIYYSQIVNDFQKGDIAEGYSVSREKKESFPLTVTSAQKNPTAFYLCASSIGAGVDKNEQFFGPGTRLTVL.

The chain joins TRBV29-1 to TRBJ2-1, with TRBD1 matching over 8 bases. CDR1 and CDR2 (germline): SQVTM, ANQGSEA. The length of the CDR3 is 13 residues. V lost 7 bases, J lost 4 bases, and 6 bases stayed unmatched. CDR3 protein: CSGTGGSYNEQFF. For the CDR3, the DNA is TGCAGCGGTACAGGGGGTTCTTACAATGAGCAGTTCTTC.

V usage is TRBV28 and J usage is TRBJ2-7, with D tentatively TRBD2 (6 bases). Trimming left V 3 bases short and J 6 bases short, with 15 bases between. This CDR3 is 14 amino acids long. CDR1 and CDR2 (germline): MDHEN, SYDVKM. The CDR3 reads CASSLTGLRGEQYF. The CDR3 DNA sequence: TGTGCCAGCAGTTTGACGGGACTGAGAGGCGAGCAGTACTTC.

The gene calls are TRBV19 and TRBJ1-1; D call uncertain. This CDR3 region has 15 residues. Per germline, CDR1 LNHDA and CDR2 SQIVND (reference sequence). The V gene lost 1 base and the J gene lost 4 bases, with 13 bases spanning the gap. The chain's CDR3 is CASSIGTRAPTEAFF. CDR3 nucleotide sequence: TGTGCCAGTAGTATAGGTACGAGGGCACCCACTGAAGCTTTCTTT.

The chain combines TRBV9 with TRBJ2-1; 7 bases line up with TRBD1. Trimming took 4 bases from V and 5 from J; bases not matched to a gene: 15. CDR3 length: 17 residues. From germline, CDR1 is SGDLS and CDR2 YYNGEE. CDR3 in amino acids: CASSFTSGTESNNEQFF. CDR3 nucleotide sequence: TGTGCCAGCAGCTTTACCTCCGGGACAGAGAGTAACAATGAGCAGTTCTTC. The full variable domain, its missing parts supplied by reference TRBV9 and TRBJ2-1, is DSGVTQTPKHLITATGQRVTLRCSPRSGDLSVYWYQQSLDQGLQFLIQYYNGEERAKGNILERFSAQQFPDLHSELNLSSLELGDSALYFCASSFTSGTESNNEQFFGPGTRLTVL.

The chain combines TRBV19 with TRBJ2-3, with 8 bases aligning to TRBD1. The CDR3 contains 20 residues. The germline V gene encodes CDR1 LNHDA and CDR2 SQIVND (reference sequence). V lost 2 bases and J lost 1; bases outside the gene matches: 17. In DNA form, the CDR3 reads TGTGCCAGTAGTATAAGGTCTCGAGGACAGGGTCCTTCCCGCACAGATACGCAGTATTTT. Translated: CASSIRSRGQGPSRTDTQYF.

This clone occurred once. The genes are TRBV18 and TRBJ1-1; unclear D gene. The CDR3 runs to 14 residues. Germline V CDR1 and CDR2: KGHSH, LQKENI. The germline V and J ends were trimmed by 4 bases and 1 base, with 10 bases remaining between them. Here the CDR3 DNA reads TGTGCCAGCTCACAAGGAGGAGCGAACACTGAAGCTTTCTTT. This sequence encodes CASSQGGANTEAFF.

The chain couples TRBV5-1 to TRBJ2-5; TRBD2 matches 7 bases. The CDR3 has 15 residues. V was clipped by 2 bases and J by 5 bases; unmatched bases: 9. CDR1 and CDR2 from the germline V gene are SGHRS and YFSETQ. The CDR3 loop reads CASSFRPGLSETQYF. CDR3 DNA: TGCGCCAGCAGCTTCCGGCCGGGACTATCGGAGACCCAGTACTTC.

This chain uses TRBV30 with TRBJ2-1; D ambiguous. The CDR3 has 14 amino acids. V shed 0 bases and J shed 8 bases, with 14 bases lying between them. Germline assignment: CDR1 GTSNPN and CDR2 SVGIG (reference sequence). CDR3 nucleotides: TGTGCCTGGAGTGTACGTCCGGTGGGCTATGAGCAGTTCTTC. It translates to CAWSVRPVGYEQFF.

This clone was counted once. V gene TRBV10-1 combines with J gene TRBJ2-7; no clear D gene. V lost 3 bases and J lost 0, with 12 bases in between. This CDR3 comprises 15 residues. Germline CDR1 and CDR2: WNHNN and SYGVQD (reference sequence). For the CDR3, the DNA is TGCGCCAGCAGTGACACAGCTACAGTCTCCTACGAGCAGTACTTC. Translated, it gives CASSDTATVSYEQYF.

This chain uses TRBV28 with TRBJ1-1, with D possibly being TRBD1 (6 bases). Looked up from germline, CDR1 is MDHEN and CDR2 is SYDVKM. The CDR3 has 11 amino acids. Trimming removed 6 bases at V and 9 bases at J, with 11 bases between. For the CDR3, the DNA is TGTGCCAGCAGACAAGGGGGTAAAGCTTTCTTT. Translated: CASRQGGKAFF.